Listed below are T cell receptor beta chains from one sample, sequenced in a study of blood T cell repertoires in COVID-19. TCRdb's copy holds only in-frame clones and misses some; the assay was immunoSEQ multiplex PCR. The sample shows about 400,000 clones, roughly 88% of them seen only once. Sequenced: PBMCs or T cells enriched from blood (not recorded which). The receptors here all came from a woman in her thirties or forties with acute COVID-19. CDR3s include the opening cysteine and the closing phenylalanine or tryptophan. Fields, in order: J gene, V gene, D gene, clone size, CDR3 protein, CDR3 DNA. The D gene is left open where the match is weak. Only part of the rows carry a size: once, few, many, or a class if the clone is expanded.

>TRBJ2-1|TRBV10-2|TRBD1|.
CASSVSGQSYNEQFF
TGCGCCAGCAGTGTCTCGGGACAGAGCTACAATGAGCAGTTCTTC
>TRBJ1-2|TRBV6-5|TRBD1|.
CASSLDGTDDYGYTF
TGTGCCAGCAGTTTGGATGGGACAGACGATTATGGCTACACCTTC
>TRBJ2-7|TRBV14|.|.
CASSQGASYEQYF
TGTGCCAGCAGCCAAGGAGCGTCCTACGAGCAGTACTTC
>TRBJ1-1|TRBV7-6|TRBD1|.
CASSRTGSNTEAFF
TGTGCCAGCAGCCGGACAGGTTCAAACACTGAAGCTTTCTTT
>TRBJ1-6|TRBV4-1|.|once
CASSQVPFVQNNSPLHF
TGCGCCAGCAGCCAAGTTCCATTTGTCCAGAATAATTCACCCCTCCACTTT
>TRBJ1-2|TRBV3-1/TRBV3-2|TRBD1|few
CASSPQGDLVYGYTF
TGTGCCAGCAGCCCACAGGGGGATCTCGTCTATGGCTACACCTTC
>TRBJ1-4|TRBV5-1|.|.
CASSLRLGGGYQEELFF
TGCGCCAGCAGCTTGCGTCTGGGGGGAGGTTATCAAGAGGAACTGTTTTTT
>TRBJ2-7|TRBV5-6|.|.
CASSLVALPEYF
TGTGCCAGCAGCTTGGTGGCCTTACCCGAGTACTTC
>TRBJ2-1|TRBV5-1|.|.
CASSLGSGSDEQFF
TGCGCCAGCAGCTTGGGATCAGGGTCAGATGAGCAGTTCTTC
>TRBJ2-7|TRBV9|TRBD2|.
CASSIASGGAGEQYF
TGTGCCAGCAGCATCGCTAGCGGGGGGGCCGGCGAGCAGTACTTC
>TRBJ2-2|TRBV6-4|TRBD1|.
CASNNLRDRGTGELFF
TGTGCCAGCAACAACCTCCGGGACAGGGGCACCGGGGAGCTGTTTTTT
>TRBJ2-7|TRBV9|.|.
CASSFDARGSYGGSAEQYF
TGTGCCAGCAGCTTCGATGCACGGGGGAGCTATGGAGGTAGCGCCGAGCAGTACTTC
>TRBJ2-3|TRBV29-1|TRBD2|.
CSVGAGYFLDTQYF
TGCAGCGTTGGAGCGGGGTACTTTCTCGATACGCAGTATTTT
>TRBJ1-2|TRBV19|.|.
CASSNQLANYGYTF
TGTGCCAGTAGTAACCAGCTAGCTAACTATGGCTACACCTTC
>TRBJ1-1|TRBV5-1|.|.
CASSASGQNTEAFF
TGCGCCAGCAGCGCCTCAGGACAGAACACTGAAGCTTTCTTT
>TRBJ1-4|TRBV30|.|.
CAWSVPAGLGEKLFF
TGTGCCTGGAGTGTACCTGCAGGCTTAGGCGAAAAACTGTTTTTT
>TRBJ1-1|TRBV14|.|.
CASSLTSGNTEAFF
TGTGCCAGCAGCCTGACATCAGGGAACACTGAAGCTTTCTTT
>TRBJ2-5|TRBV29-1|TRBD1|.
CSVEPRQGVLKTQYF
TGCAGCGTTGAACCGCGGCAGGGGGTTCTAAAGACCCAGTACTTC
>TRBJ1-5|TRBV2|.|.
CASRGLGGYGNQPQHF
TGTGCCAGCAGGGGGCTCGGGGGGTATGGCAATCAGCCCCAGCATTTT
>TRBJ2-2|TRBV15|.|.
CATSREALNTGELFF
TGTGCCACCAGCAGAGAAGCCTTGAACACCGGGGAGCTGTTTTTT
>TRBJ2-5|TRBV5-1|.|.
CASSQTPSSGETQYF
TGCGCCAGCAGCCAAACCCCTAGCTCTGGAGAGACCCAGTACTTC
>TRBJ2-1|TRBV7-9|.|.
CASSFSLGGYNEQFF
TGTGCCAGCAGCTTCTCCCTTGGAGGGTACAATGAGCAGTTCTTC
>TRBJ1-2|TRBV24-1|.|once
CATSDNRQAPGYTF
TGTGCCACCAGTGACAACCGACAGGCCCCCGGCTACACCTTC
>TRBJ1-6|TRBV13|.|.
CASSQTGEPPLHF
TGTGCCAGCAGTCAAACAGGAGAACCACCCCTCCACTTT
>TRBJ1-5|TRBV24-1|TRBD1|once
CATSDADRGLGQPQHF
TGTGCCACCAGTGATGCAGACAGGGGGTTAGGGCAGCCCCAGCATTTT
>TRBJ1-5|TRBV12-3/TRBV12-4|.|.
CASSLSFSQPQHF
TGTGCCAGCAGTTTATCGTTTAGTCAGCCCCAGCATTTT
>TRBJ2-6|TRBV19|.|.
CASSISLSGANVLTF
TGTGCCAGTAGTATCTCGCTATCTGGGGCCAACGTCCTGACTTTC
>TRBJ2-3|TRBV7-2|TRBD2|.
CASSLNGTSGASSTDTQYF
TGTGCCAGCAGCTTAAACGGGACTAGCGGGGCATCTAGCACAGATACGCAGTATTTT
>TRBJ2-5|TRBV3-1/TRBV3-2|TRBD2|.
CASSQGASGSWAQYF
TGTGCCAGCAGCCAAGGGGCTAGCGGGTCATGGGCCCAGTACTTC
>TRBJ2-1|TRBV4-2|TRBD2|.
CASSLSRLAGQQFF
TGTGCCAGCAGCCTTTCTAGGCTAGCGGGTCAGCAGTTCTTC
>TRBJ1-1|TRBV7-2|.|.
CASSPTGNREAFF
TGTGCCAGCAGCCCAACGGGAAATCGTGAAGCTTTCTTT